These 22 T cell receptor beta chains came from one sample sequenced in a study of CD4 T cells in relation to SARS-CoV-2 and coronaviruses (dated by TCRdb to about 2021). The method was the immunoSEQ multiplex PCR assay. The immuneACCESS repertoire file appears here via TCRdb, limited to in-frame rearrangements. These files lack a portion of the clones; in checked studies, under half of the deficit traces to unresolved V genes, and the cause of the others is not known. For this sample the table gives approximately 70,000 clones, of which approximately 93% were detected only once. The ten largest clonotypes hold 0.23% of the sample. CD4+ T cells from unexposed donors were collected before the COVID-19 pandemic (2011-2018). The sequencing sample was made of naive CD4+ T cells from PBMCs. The sample's cell subset or site label, in plain terms: naive CD4+ T cells isolated by negative enrichment. These receptor sequences come from a human donor in good health.

This sequence joins TRBV11-3 and TRBJ2-3; unclear D gene. The V gene lost 6 bases and the J gene lost 2 bases, with 12 bases spanning the gap. Germline loops: CDR1 SGHNT, CDR2 YENEEA. The CDR3 length is 14 residues. The CDR3 reads CASSEGPNTDTQYF. CDR3 nucleotides: TGTGCCAGCAGTGAAGGGCCCAACACAGATACGCAGTATTTT.

CDR3 amino acids: CASSQEWTGGVWNTEAFF. The DNA of the CDR3 is TGTGCCAGCAGCCAAGAGTGGACAGGGGGCGTTTGGAACACTGAAGCTTTCTTT. The chain couples TRBV3-1 (or the pseudogene TRBV3-2) to TRBJ1-1, with 11 bases lining up with TRBD1. Germline loops: CDR1 LGHDT, CDR2 YNNKEL (reference sequence). The V gene end was trimmed by 0 bases and the J gene end by 1 base; junction bases not matched to a gene: 7. The CDR3 is 18 amino acids.

The genes are TRBV6-5 and TRBJ2-7; D is unclear. V dropped 0 bases and J dropped 0 bases, with 12 bases sitting between them. Germline CDR1 MNHEY, CDR2 SVGAGI. The CDR3 runs to 16 residues. CDR3 sequence reads: CASSYSGPRSSYEQYF. Written as DNA, the CDR3 is TGTGCCAGCAGTTACTCCGGGCCACGGAGCTCCTACGAGCAGTACTTC.

This chain connects TRBV9 to TRBJ1-2, with 8 nucleotides matching TRBD1. The CDR3 has 15 residues. From germline, CDR1 is SGDLS and CDR2 YYNGEE. The V segment lost 3 bases and the J segment 4 bases; nucleotides outside the gene matches: 8. CDR3 sequence reads: CASSDPDRGPYGYTF. The CDR3 nucleotides read TGTGCCAGCAGCGACCCCGACAGGGGTCCCTATGGCTACACCTTC. The full variable domain, in which reference TRBV9 and TRBJ1-2 provide the parts outside the CDR3, is DSGVTQTPKHLITATGQRVTLRCSPRSGDLSVYWYQQSLDQGLQFLIQYYNGEERAKGNILERFSAQQFPDLHSELNLSSLELGDSALYFCASSDPDRGPYGYTFGSGTRLTVV.

The chain links TRBV28 to TRBJ2-7; TRBD2 agrees at 7 bases. Trimming at V came to 6 bases and at J to 1 base, leaving 3 bases not matched to a gene. Germline CDR1 MDHEN, CDR2 SYDVKM. This CDR3 has 13 residues. CDR3 nucleotide sequence: TGTGCCAGCAGAGAGCGGGGTTCCTACGAGCAGTACTTC. This sequence encodes CASRERGSYEQYF. The full variable domain, rest sourced from reference TRBV28 and TRBJ2-7, is DVKVTQSSRYLVKRTGEKVFLECVQDMDHENMFWYRQDPGLGLRLIYFSYDVKMKEKGDIPEGYSVSREKKERFSLILESASTNQTSMYLCASRERGSYEQYFGPGTRLTVT.

The chain links TRBV5-1 to TRBJ2-2; 8 nucleotides align to TRBD1. Trimming took 4 bases from V and 4 from J; bases not matched to a gene: 9. There are 16 residues in the CDR3. CDR1 is SGHRS and CDR2 is YFSETQ in the germline V gene. CDR3 sequence reads: CASSRPGQVGTGELFF. CDR3 DNA: TGCGCCAGCAGCCGGCCGGGACAGGTCGGCACCGGGGAGCTGTTTTTT.

V usage is TRBV4-1 and J usage is TRBJ1-5, with 9 positions matching TRBD1. The ends lost 1 base at V and 5 bases at J; junction bases unmatched: 3. Germline V lookup: CDR1 MGHRA, CDR2 YSYEKL. The CDR3 is 15 amino acids. CDR3 nucleotide sequence: TGCGCCAGCAGCCAAGGCGGGACAGGGTATCAGCCCCAGCATTTT. Its protein is CASSQGGTGYQPQHF.

V and J are TRBV3-1 (or the pseudogene TRBV3-2) and TRBJ2-3, with unresolved D. CDR3 length: 14 amino acids. Looked up from germline, CDR1 is LGHDT and CDR2 is YNNKEL (reference sequence). Trimming removed 2 bases at V and 6 bases at J, with 12 bases between. This CDR3 is CASSQSAPQDTQYF. CDR3 DNA sequence: TGTGCCAGCAGCCAATCGGCGCCGCAGGATACGCAGTATTTT.

A single count supports this clone. The CDR3 spells CASSIAQGMQPQHF. Here the CDR3 DNA reads TGTGCCAGTAGTATAGCCCAGGGTATGCAGCCCCAGCATTTT. The rearrangement uses TRBV19 and TRBJ1-5; the D gene is possibly TRBD1 (5 bases). CDR1 and CDR2 from the germline V gene are LNHDA and SQIVND (reference sequence). This CDR3 spans 14 amino acids. Trimming removed 1 base at V and 7 bases at J, with 11 bases between.

The chain combines TRBV20-1 with TRBJ2-5, with D perhaps matching TRBD1 (6 bases). Germline V gene lookup returns CDR1 DFQATT and CDR2 SNEGSKA (reference sequence). V dropped 3 bases and J dropped 1 base, with 9 bases sitting between them. The CDR3 extends over 13 amino acids. CDR3 loop: CSASRDIQETQYF. CDR3 nucleotides: TGCAGTGCTAGTAGGGACATCCAAGAGACCCAGTACTTC.

J is TRBJ1-1 and V is TRBV4-1; D is possibly TRBD1 (5 bases). The CDR3 is 15 amino acids. V was cut by 0 bases and J by 3 bases, with 11 bases left in between. The germline CDR1 and CDR2 sequences are MGHRA and YSYEKL. The DNA of the CDR3 is TGCGCCAGCAGCCAAGATGGGTCAGGGTACACTGAAGCTTTCTTT. Protein sequence: CASSQDGSGYTEAFF.

The rearrangement joins TRBV7-2 to TRBJ2-1, with 8 bases lining up with TRBD2. Germline CDR1 is SGHTA and CDR2 is FQGNSA. The V gene end was trimmed by 2 bases and the J gene end by 2 bases; junction bases not matched to a gene: 2. The CDR3 spans 15 residues. In nucleotides, the CDR3 is TGTGCCAGCAGCTTAATGCGGGGGGCCTACAATGAGCAGTTCTTC. This encodes CASSLMRGAYNEQFF.

The chain's CDR3 is CASSAKERFKEQYF. CDR3 bases: TGTGCCAGCAGTGCGAAGGAGCGGTTTAAGGAGCAGTACTTC. The chain has TRBV2 and TRBJ2-7, with D tentatively TRBD2 (5 bases). Germline V gene lookup returns CDR1 SNHLY and CDR2 FYNNEI. The CDR3 is 14 residues long. V lost 4 bases and J 7 bases, leaving 17 bases between the germline ends.

The CDR3 nucleotides are TGTGCCAGCAGCTTGGGCGGCGGGGGGGGCCCGAGGACCCAGTACTTC. Its translation: CASSLGGGGGPRTQYF. The chain combines TRBV5-4 with TRBJ2-5; 9 bases line up with TRBD2. The trim removed 0 bases at V and 7 bases at J, leaving 10 bases unmatched. This CDR3 contains 16 residues. Germline loops: CDR1 SGHNT, CDR2 YYREEE (reference sequence).

The chain combines TRBV24-1 with TRBJ2-2, with TRBD1 identical over 12 bases. V dropped 4 bases and J dropped 6; count of bases not matched to a gene: 5. Germline assignment: CDR1 KGHDR and CDR2 SFDVKD. CDR3 size: 16 residues. The DNA of the CDR3 is TGTGCCACCAGTGACCCAGGGACAGGGGGCTCCGGGGAGCTGTTTTTT. Its protein is CATSDPGTGGSGELFF.

This sequence joins TRBV11-2 and TRBJ2-7, with 7 bases matching TRBD1. Germline trimming cut 4 bases from V and 0 bases from J; bases unmatched to any gene: 6. The germline CDR1 and CDR2 sequences are SGHAT and FQNNGV. The CDR3 is 15 residues long. The CDR3 region has the DNA TGTGCCAGCAGCTGGGGACAGAGAAACTCCTACGAGCAGTACTTC. Protein product: CASSWGQRNSYEQYF.

The V gene is TRBV18, the J gene TRBJ2-1, with TRBD1 identical over 7 bases. CDR1 is KGHSH and CDR2 is LQKENI in the germline V gene. The junction had 4 bases not matched to a gene; V was cut back by 3 bases and J by 8 bases. The CDR3 runs 13 residues. The CDR3: CASSPGTADEQFF. The CDR3 nucleotides are TGTGCCAGCTCACCTGGGACAGCGGATGAGCAGTTCTTC. The whole variable domain, filled in from reference TRBV18 and TRBJ2-1, reads NAGVMQNPRHLVRRRGQEARLRCSPMKGHSHVYWYRQLPEEGLKFMVYLQKENIIDESGMPKERFSAEFPKEGPSILRIQQVVRGDSAAYFCASSPGTADEQFFGPGTRLTVL.

The genes are TRBV9 and TRBJ2-3; 11 positions agree with TRBD2. V shed 0 bases and J 3 bases; nucleotides not matched to a gene: 6. This CDR3 is 17 amino acids long. Germline V gene sequence: CDR1 SGDLS, CDR2 YYNGEE. As DNA, the CDR3 is TGTGCCAGCAGCGTAGTTAGCGGGGGGGATAGAACAGATACGCAGTATTTT. It codes for CASSVVSGGDRTDTQYF. The full variable domain, in which reference TRBV9 and TRBJ2-3 provide the parts outside the CDR3, is DSGVTQTPKHLITATGQRVTLRCSPRSGDLSVYWYQQSLDQGLQFLIQYYNGEERAKGNILERFSAQQFPDLHSELNLSSLELGDSALYFCASSVVSGGDRTDTQYFGPGTRLTVL.

V usage is TRBV29-1 and J usage is TRBJ2-2; weak D call: TRBD1 (9 bases). This CDR3 contains 15 residues. Germline V CDR1 and CDR2: SQVTM, ANQGSEA. V was clipped by 7 bases and J by 0 bases, with 15 bases between them. DNA of the CDR3: TGCAGCGCGGGGGGGGACAGGGCGAACACCGGGGAGCTGTTTTTT. Translation gives CSAGGDRANTGELFF.

The chain carries TRBV19 and TRBJ1-1; a weak D match, TRBD1 (5 bases). Trimming pared 4 bases from V and 6 bases from J, leaving 15 bases between. Germline CDR1 is LNHDA and CDR2 is SQIVND (reference sequence). CDR3 length: 14 residues. The DNA of the CDR3 is TGTGCCAGTAGTAAGGGGTTCGGTCGGCCTGAAGCTTTCTTT. Translated: CASSKGFGRPEAFF.

The chain uses TRBV19 and TRBJ1-1; no reliable D call. This CDR3 has 11 residues. V was trimmed by 5 bases and J by 9 bases, leaving 10 bases between them. Germline V lookup: CDR1 LNHDA, CDR2 SQIVND (reference sequence). DNA for the CDR3: TGTGCCAGTAGTGCTCGATCTCAAGCTTTCTTT. Its translation is CASSARSQAFF.

The chain combines TRBV30 with TRBJ2-7, with D hard to call. CDR1 is GTSNPN, CDR2 SVGIG, per germline (reference sequence). This CDR3 has 12 amino acids. With 2 bases removed from V and 4 bases from J, the gap between germline ends came to 9 bases. The CDR3 DNA reads TGTGCCTGGAGTCAAAGGGTTTACGAGCAGTACTTC. Translated: CAWSQRVYEQYF.